This is a list of T cell receptor beta chains from one sample in a study of control samples from healthy donors and cancer patients. Only in-frame clones appear in the TCRdb table, and some are missing; sequencing was by immunoSEQ multiplex PCR. The sample consists of 160,000 or so clones, roughly 94% of them appearing once. Source material: PBMCs. All receptors derive from a man aged 60-69 years with colorectal cancer. CDR3s include the opening cysteine and the closing phenylalanine or tryptophan. The D gene is left open where the match is weak. Expanded clones are given a class, and other clones once, few, many or no size at all.

V	length	size	J	D	CDR3	DNA
TRBV24-1	13	-	TRBJ1-2	-	CATSDSGLYGYTF	TGTGCCACCAGTGATTCGGGCCTCTATGGCTACACCTTC
TRBV2	14	-	TRBJ1-1	TRBD1	CASSLMDRASEAFF	TGTGCCAGCAGTTTAATGGACAGGGCTAGTGAAGCTTTCTTT
TRBV28	13	-	TRBJ1-1	-	CASTRREFTEAFF	TGTGCCAGCACCCGGAGGGAATTCACTGAAGCTTTCTTT
TRBV27	13	-	TRBJ1-5	-	CASSPRWGQPQHF	TGTGCCAGCAGTCCGCGTTGGGGGCAGCCCCAGCATTTT
TRBV14	13	once	TRBJ2-4	-	CASSQGLKNIQYF	TGTGCCAGCAGCCAAGGTCTCAAAAACATTCAGTACTTC
TRBV9	18	-	TRBJ2-3	TRBD2	CASSVAAGGRWGTDTQYF	TGTGCCAGCAGCGTAGCGGCGGGGGGGCGTTGGGGTACAGATACGCAGTATTTT
TRBV6-1	14	once	TRBJ1-3	-	CASSEEDSGNTIYF	TGTGCCAGCAGTGAAGAGGATTCAGGAAACACCATATATTTT
TRBV25-1	16	-	TRBJ1-6	-	CASSEGGNAYNSPLHF	TGTGCCAGCAGTGAGGGCGGCAATGCCTATAATTCACCCCTCCACTTT
TRBV6-5	13	-	TRBJ2-5	-	CASSYRDRETQYF	TGTGCCAGCAGCTACAGGGATCGAGAGACCCAGTACTTC
TRBV4-2	14	-	TRBJ2-7	TRBD1	CASSQATGFYEQYF	TGTGCCAGCAGCCAAGCGACAGGGTTCTACGAGCAGTACTTC
TRBV7-9	15	-	TRBJ1-4	TRBD1	CASSGFQGGNEKLFF	TGTGCCAGCAGCGGTTTCCAGGGGGGGAATGAAAAACTGTTTTTT
TRBV2	11	-	TRBJ2-7	-	CASSFSYEQYF	TGTGCCAGCAGTTTTTCCTACGAGCAGTACTTC
TRBV19	20	-	TRBJ2-6	-	CASTREGDGLINSGANVLTF	TGTGCCAGTACCCGAGAGGGAGATGGACTCATAAACTCTGGGGCCAACGTCCTGACTTTC
TRBV9	16	-	TRBJ2-7	-	CASSVGARPSSYEQYF	TGTGCCAGCAGCGTAGGGGCGAGGCCAAGCTCCTACGAGCAGTACTTC
TRBV5-1	14	-	TRBJ2-5	-	CASSLGRVQETQYF	TGCGCCAGCAGCTTGGGTCGCGTCCAAGAGACCCAGTACTTC
TRBV6-5	14	-	TRBJ1-5	TRBD1	CASAGTGEGQPQHF	TGTGCCAGCGCCGGGACAGGGGAGGGCCAGCCCCAGCATTTT
TRBV3-1/TRBV3-2	19	-	TRBJ2-2	-	CASTRRGGPGHANTGELFF	TGTGCCAGCACTAGAAGAGGCGGACCGGGACACGCGAACACCGGGGAGCTGTTTTTT
TRBV7-2	14	-	TRBJ1-1	TRBD1	CASSFQGAGTEAFF	TGTGCCAGCAGCTTCCAGGGGGCCGGAACTGAAGCTTTCTTT
TRBV6-6	16	-	TRBJ2-3	TRBD2	CASSYRQLAGLDTQYF	TGTGCCAGCAGTTACCGTCAACTAGCGGGGTTAGATACGCAGTATTTT
TRBV4-1	15	once	TRBJ1-4	-	CASSQSRGANEKLFF	TGCGCCAGCAGCCAATCCCGGGGGGCTAATGAAAAACTGTTTTTT
TRBV19	18	-	TRBJ1-2	-	CASSMSLASGVSVYGYTF	TGTGCCAGTAGTATGAGTCTGGCGTCAGGGGTTTCAGTATATGGCTACACCTTC
TRBV12-3/TRBV12-4	13	-	TRBJ1-4	-	CASSRDRNEKLFF	TGTGCCAGCAGCCGCGACAGGAATGAAAAACTGTTTTTT
TRBV5-1	13	-	TRBJ1-1	-	CASSLAFGTEAFF	TGCGCCAGCAGCTTGGCCTTCGGTACTGAAGCTTTCTTT
TRBV4-3	15	once	TRBJ1-2	TRBD1	CASSQDRDRVGGYTF	TGCGCCAGCAGCCAAGACAGGGACAGGGTTGGAGGCTACACCTTC
TRBV19	15	-	TRBJ2-1	-	CASSRRGEGYNEQFF	TGTGCCAGTAGTAGAAGGGGGGAGGGCTACAATGAGCAGTTCTTC
TRBV18	16	-	TRBJ1-4	-	CASSPGTSTTNEKLFF	TGTGCCAGCTCACCCGGGACCTCGACAACTAATGAAAAACTGTTTTTT
TRBV6-5	14	-	TRBJ2-2	-	CASSRIEGTGELFF	TGTGCCAGCAGTCGAATTGAAGGCACCGGGGAGCTGTTTTTT
TRBV28	14	-	TRBJ2-1	-	CASSLEGTYNEQFF	TGTGCCAGCAGTTTAGAGGGAACCTACAATGAGCAGTTCTTC